Presented here are 7 T cell receptor beta chains from one specimen sequenced in a study of CD8 T cells in Susac syndrome (dated by TCRdb to the late 2010s). The library came from the immunoSEQ multiplex PCR assay. RNA was extracted with the RNeasy kit and about 0.5 to 1 ug was reverse transcribed using random hexamers. TCRdb applied fastp at Q25 and MiXCR to the public reads, then kept only in-frame beta chains. Rows with one shared CDR3 protein collapse into an entry with the most common genes and DNA. This sample comprises about 120,000 distinct CDR3 sequences, about nine tenths of them detected only once. Together, the top ten hold approximately 0.12% of the sample. Sequences were obtained from CD8+ T cells from PBMCs. These TCRs come from a human donor in good health.

The chain links TRBV29-1 to TRBJ1-5; D might be TRBD1 (5 bases). The CDR3 is 14 amino acids. The V end was cut by 3 bases, the J end by 0 bases, with 9 bases between. CDR1 and CDR2 from the germline V gene are SQVTM and ANQGSEA. The CDR3 DNA reads as TGCAGCGTTGACGGAGGGGCTAGCAATCAGCCCCAGCATTTT. It is translated as CSVDGGASNQPQHF. Based on the CDR3 plus reference TRBV29-1 and TRBJ1-5, the full variable domain is SAVISQKPSRDICQRGTSLTIQCQVDSQVTMMFWYRQQPGQSLTLIATANQGSEATYESGFVIDKFPISRPNLTFSTLTVSNMSPEDSSIYLCSVDGGASNQPQHFGDGTRLSIL.

J is TRBJ2-1 and V is TRBV20-1, with 8 bases lining up with TRBD2. Germline V gene lookup returns CDR1 DFQATT and CDR2 SNEGSKA (reference sequence). V lost 4 bases to trimming and J lost 4 bases; unmatched junction nucleotides: 6. This CDR3 comprises 14 residues. CDR3 sequence (DNA): TGCAGTGCTAAGGACGGGAGGGCTTACAATGAGCAGTTCTTC. The encoded protein is CSAKDGRAYNEQFF.

The chain carries TRBV3-1 and TRBJ1-2; D is ambiguous. CDR1 is LGHDT and CDR2 is YNNKEL in the germline V gene (reference sequence). The V and J ends lost 2 bases and 11 bases respectively, with 9 bases between them. The CDR3 extends over 11 amino acids. CDR3 bases: TGTGCCAGCAGCCAACACAACGTATACACCTTC. Its translation is CASSQHNVYTF.

The chain is built from TRBV12-5 and TRBJ1-1, with D hard to call. The germline CDR1 and CDR2 sequences are LGHNT and FRNRAP. This CDR3 has 12 amino acids. V gave up 5 bases and J gave up 5 bases, with 9 bases separating them. The CDR3, as DNA: TGTGCTAGTGGTCCTGGACTAACTGAAGCTTTCTTT. This sequence encodes CASGPGLTEAFF.

The table lists this clonotype with a few counts. The chain joins TRBV5-5 to TRBJ2-5; D gene unclear. The CDR3 loop spans 14 amino acids. Trimming removed 2 bases from V and 5 bases from J, with 13 bases in between. The germline CDR1 and CDR2 sequences are SGHKS and YYEKEE (reference sequence). DNA for the CDR3: TGTGCCAGCAGCTTACGACCCCTATCGGAGACCCAGTACTTC. Translation gives CASSLRPLSETQYF.

This chain uses TRBV7-2 with TRBJ1-2, with a tentative D call TRBD1 (5 bases). From germline, CDR1 is SGHTA and CDR2 FQGNSA. CDR3 length: 12 amino acids. Trimming took off 5 bases at V and 6 bases at J, with 10 bases between the two ends. DNA for the CDR3: TGTGCCAGCAGCATCAGGGTTCATGGCTACACCTTC. It is translated as CASSIRVHGYTF.

The gene calls are TRBV18 and TRBJ2-4, with 8 bases lining up with TRBD1. The germline gives CDR1 KGHSH, CDR2 LQKENI. V shed 0 bases, J shed 6 bases, and the junction held 1 base outside the gene matches. This CDR3 region has 14 residues. CDR3 in DNA: TGTGCCAGCTCACCACCCGGGACAGGAAACATTCAGTACTTC. This sequence encodes CASSPPGTGNIQYF.